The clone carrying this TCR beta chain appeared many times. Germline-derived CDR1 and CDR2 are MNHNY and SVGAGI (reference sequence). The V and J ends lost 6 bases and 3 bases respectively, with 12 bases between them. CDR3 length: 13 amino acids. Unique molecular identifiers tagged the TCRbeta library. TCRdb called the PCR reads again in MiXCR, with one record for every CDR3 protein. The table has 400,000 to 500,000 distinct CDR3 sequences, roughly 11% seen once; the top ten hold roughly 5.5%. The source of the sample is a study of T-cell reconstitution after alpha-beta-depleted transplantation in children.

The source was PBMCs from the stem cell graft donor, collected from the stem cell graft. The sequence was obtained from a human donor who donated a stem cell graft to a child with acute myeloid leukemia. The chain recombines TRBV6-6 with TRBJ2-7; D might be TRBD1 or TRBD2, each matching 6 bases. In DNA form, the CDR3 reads TGTGCCAGCAGGCCCGAGGGGGGCTACGAGCAGTACGTC. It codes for CASRPEGGYEQYV.